This T cell receptor beta chain was sequenced for a study of cytomegalovirus exposure and HLA in healthy donors. Of note for this clone: Its target is not known.

General observations from the study: Later analysis identified 16,951 TCR beta sequences associated with HLA alleles, using a false discovery rate threshold of 0.05.

PCR used 60 Vbeta primers and 13 Jbeta primers. TCRdb's table, derived via immunoSEQ multiplex PCR, lists solely in-frame clones and lacks some. The sample contains fewer than 200,000 clones, roughly 76% of which appear only once. The CDR3 is made up of 15 amino acids. V lost 4 bases to trimming and J lost 8 bases; unmatched junction nucleotides: 9. Germline-derived CDR1 and CDR2 are SGDLS and YYNGEE. This receptor was identified in a woman aged 18-30 years in good health and CMV-seropositive. This chain connects TRBV9 to TRBJ2-1; 10 bases match TRBD2. Sequencing was carried out using PBMCs. CDR3 DNA sequence: TGTGCCAGCAGCAGAGCGGGGGGGCCGTCCTATGAGCAGTTCTTC. Amino acids: CASSRAGGPSYEQFF.